These 2 T cell receptor beta chains were sequenced from one sample in a study of shared clonotypes between healthy human individuals. Naive CD8 cells, CD45RO-negative and positively selected for CCR7, excluded terminally differentiated effector memory CD45RA+ cells. Sequencing was performed with immunoSEQ multiplex PCR; in TCRdb, only in-frame clones are kept and a portion is missing. The sample includes about 580,000 clones, 98% of them seen just once. The sequenced sample consisted of naive CD8+ T cells sorted from blood. These receptors all stem from a man aged 25 to 40 in good health.

The rearrangement uses TRBV7-9 and TRBJ1-1; D is unresolved. This CDR3 spans 12 amino acids. Trimming pared 0 bases from V and 8 bases from J, leaving 7 bases between. Germline V gene sequence: CDR1 SEHNR, CDR2 FQNEAQ (reference sequence). The CDR3 coding sequence is TGTGCCAGCAGCTTAGCTGGACGAGAAGCTTTCTTT. Translated, it gives CASSLAGREAFF.

The genes are TRBV7-9 and TRBJ2-7, with D hard to call. CDR3 length equals 12 residues. Germline CDR1 and CDR2: SEHNR and FQNEAQ (reference sequence). Deletions cut 7 bases from V and 2 bases from J, with 9 bases between. The CDR3 sequence: CASIGVAYEQYF. As DNA, the CDR3 is TGTGCCAGCATTGGGGTTGCCTACGAGCAGTACTTC. Using reference TRBV7-9 and TRBJ2-7 for the parts outside the CDR3, the full variable domain is DTGVSQNPRHKITKRGQNVTFRCDPISEHNRLYWYRQTLGQGPEFLTYFQNEAQLEKSRLLSDRFSAERPKGSFSTLEIQRTEQGDSAMYLCASIGVAYEQYFGPGTRLTVT.